This T cell receptor (beta chain) was profiled in a study of regulatory T cells in long-lasting Graves disease (dated by TCRdb to the early 2020s). Study-level background: Patients with newly diagnosed Graves' disease had been on antithyroid drugs for under 3 months. Patients with persistent Graves' disease were compared with patients with newly diagnosed Graves' disease using TCR sequencing and RNA sequencing of peripheral blood. TCR sequencing covered about 13 persistent and around 20 newly diagnosed Graves' disease patients, about 35 samples in total. The study was conducted in China and was registered as a clinical trial.

The time point label corresponds to: newly diagnosed GD, antithyroid drugs for less than 3 months. For both TCR sequencing and RNA sequencing, RNA was extracted from PBMCs in TRIzol. The diagnosis of Graves' disease was made according to American Thyroid Association guidelines. Recruitment of patients was carried out at an endocrinology department in Xi'an, China. From each patient, 8 to 10 milliliters of peripheral blood was collected into an EDTA anticoagulant tube. PBMCs were isolated by Ficoll Paque Plus density gradient separation without further T cell sorting. An Agilent 2100 Bioanalyzer and agarose gel were used to assess RNA quality, and a NanoDrop 2000 was used to measure RNA concentration. This clonotype was detected many times. No antigen is known for it. It has no much larger one-base neighbor in the sample; base qualities were not kept. Libraries came from multiplex PCR. Sequencing was carried out with an Illumina HiSeq 4000. CDR3 regions were amplified by Arm-PCR with iRepertoire HTBI primers to construct TCR beta libraries. Before sequencing, the PCR products underwent gel purification. As for the original processing: Gene usage analysis of CDR3 amino acid clonotypes used the 62 TRBV and about 13 TRBJ segments found across samples. COPE and FqMerger were used to merge filtered high-quality paired reads into contigs. BLAST was used to align contigs to IMGT TRBV, TRBD and TRBJ reference genes, with CDR3 defined following IMGT. Highly expanded clones were defined as clonotypes with a frequency above 0.1%. Shannon entropy served as the measure of repertoire diversity, while the Gini coefficient captured V-J evenness. A clonotype found in more than one individual was treated as public. Using fastp trimming at Q25 and MiXCR clonotype assembly, TCRdb reanalyzed the public sequencing data and kept in-frame beta chains. Rows are combined by CDR3 protein, so each entry shows the most common genes and DNA. Clone size and V and J calls follow TCRdb, not the original study. This sample gives under 300,000 distinct CDR3 sequences in total; around 20% of them show up just once. The ten largest clones represent 11% to 15% of the sample.

What the study reported, not specific to this receptor: Preferential use of TRBV28, TRBJ1-2 and TRBJ2-5 was observed in persistent disease, whereas TRBV20-1 and TRBJ2-1 were favored in newly diagnosed disease. Sequencing and analysis were limited to the TCR beta chain. The study examined only peripheral blood because the primary lesion, thyroid tissue, could not be accessed. Compared with newly diagnosed patients, persistent Graves' disease patients had lower TCR Shannon entropy and fewer highly expanded clones, which suggests clonal expansion. Patients with persistent disease shared more public clonotypes (under 3,000) than newly diagnosed patients did (966). The small sample size was acknowledged by the authors as a limitation that may reduce accuracy.

A distance of 4 bases separates the germline ends of V and J, which lose 3 bases and 7 bases respectively. Reading the germline V gene gives CDR1 SGHAT and CDR2 FQNNGV. The CDR3 spans 11 residues, from the cysteine through the phenylalanine. The kept DNA is CDR3 alone, 33 bases in frame from the first base. The chain links TRBV11-2 with TRBJ2-1; the D gene is not confidently resolved. This sequence was found in a female donor with Graves disease. Sample: peripheral blood mononuclear cells (PBMCs), taken at new diagnosis, from a patient treated with antithyroid drugs. The DNA sequence is as follows: TGTGCCAGCAGCTTTAATAATGAGCAGTTCTTC. Translated, it reads CASSFNNEQFF. Beyond the CDR3, the reference TRBV11-2 and TRBJ2-1 genes provide the residues; the full variable domain reads: EAGVAQSPRYKIIEKRQSVAFWCNPISGHATLYWYQQILGQGPKLLIQFQNNGVVDDSQLPKDRFSAERLKGVDSTLKIQPAKLEDSAVYLCASSFNNEQFFGPGTRLTVL.